One TCR beta chain is described in this entry. The sample holds a few counts of this clone. No cognate antigen has been identified for it. There are no base qualities to consult, and no much larger clone falls within one base. The cohort was made up of 666 healthy bone marrow donors. Cohort members were all nominally healthy when sampled, although unrecorded immune exposures were likely present. The donor was CMV seropositive and was included in the group of some 290 seropositive cohort members. A peripheral blood sample was collected from each donor, and TCR beta sequencing was performed on peripheral blood mononuclear cells. The Qiagen DNeasy Blood Extraction Kit was used to extract genomic DNA from the blood cell samples. This entry is derived from a study of cytomegalovirus exposure and HLA in healthy donors (dated by TCRdb to the late 2010s). Describing the broader study: According to an earlier analysis of several hundred of the donors, some 170 million T cells yielded roughly 110 million unique TCR beta sequences and 276 Gb of sequence data. An early release that covered more than 550 HLA-typed donors contained around 300 gigabases of sequencing data and approximately 85 million unique TCR sequences. Among the approximately 420 genotyped donors, approximately 77% belonged to the genetic ancestry cluster associated with self-reported Caucasian donors. The study aimed to test whether cataloging public T cell receptors could reveal signatures of past pathogen exposure. The study profiled the T cell repertoires of more than 500 subjects by immunosequencing and related them to cytomegalovirus serostatus. A separate validation cohort of about 110 different subjects was used in addition to the roughly 640-subject first cohort. To predict cytomegalovirus infection status, the study brought together high-throughput TCR immunosequencing, statistical association of individual TCRs with disease status, and machine learning. A later analysis re-analyzed previously published TCR beta repertoires from roughly 630 donors and added high-resolution HLA genotyping to study TCR occurrence patterns. Rather than using new phenotypic data, the later analysis identified candidate immune exposures from TCR beta sequences and from how often those sequences occurred across donors. An earlier analysis of some 600 of the donors applied high-throughput TCR beta sequencing to assess whether each TCR beta V gene segment acted as functional or pseudogenic. Donor age, sex, ethnicity and CMV serostatus were compiled alongside the repertoire data. In a later genetic analysis, genome-wide SNP genotypes for about 55% of the roughly 700 donors were used, and that subset was treated as a discovery cohort. Every discovery cohort repertoire had been produced on one sequencing platform. Class I and class II HLA loci were covered by the typing at four-digit resolution. The number of typed donors differed by locus: about 620-630 for A, B, C, DRB1 and DQB1; 522 for DQA1; 606 for DPA1; and around 490 for DPB1. About 5 DR-DQ haplotypes were handled as single units for association and clustering, since linkage in the cohort was strong. Among under 450 genotyped donors of the cohort, an average of about 240,000 unique TCR beta nucleotide sequences were sequenced per donor, roughly 20% of them non-productive. General conclusions and limits of the study: Across donors, most TCR sequences were observed very rarely, whereas some public TCRs were present in many individuals. A later analysis associated 16,951 TCR beta sequences with specific HLA alleles at a false discovery rate of 0.05. The only immune exposure information available for the cohort was CMV serostatus. A further reported finding was that TCR beta sequences accurately predicted the HLA-A and HLA-B alleles for most subjects in the first cohort. A later analysis found that TCR association rates varied across HLA loci, with DRB1 alleles showing the most associated TCRs and HLA-C alleles the fewest. Because counts were too low, some 17 rarely observed V segments, including chromosome 9 orphons, were excluded from the earlier analysis of 500 to 700 of the donors. In this cohort, only TCR beta chains were sequenced, and detectable features were limited by the absence of alpha or paired-chain data. Broadly in line with IMGT annotations, most TCR beta V segments showed up in productive rearrangements about 90% or about 30% of the time in an earlier analysis of 450 to 600 of the donors. Because the 87-base-pair reads could not distinguish some IMGT-functional V segments, including TRBV6-2 and TRBV6-3, those segments were excluded. The classifier was reported to diagnose cytomegalovirus status with high specificity and sensitivity in both the original and validation cohorts. An association between a missense DCLRE1C variant and V-gene and J-gene trimming of TCR beta chains was found in a later genetic analysis and replicated in an independent cohort. Correlated functional status among segregating V segments might be attributable to linkage disequilibrium, but an unknown experimental factor could not be ruled out. The presence/absence analyses assumed that sequencing depth was roughly uniform across donors, and that assumption may not be true. Most CMV-associated TCR beta chains appeared to be HLA-restricted in a later analysis, and the HLA associations seemed to be driven largely by CMV exposure. According to the authors, the approach could potentially be generalized to other disease states and immunological phenotypes. According to a later genetic analysis, donors in an Asian-associated ancestry cluster had fewer N-insertions in productive TCRs than the approximately 610-donor mean. A cluster of highly shared sequence variants was judged likely to be a technical artifact of the sequencing pipeline. A later analysis found that HLA-associated TCR beta chains were more clonally expanded and had lower generation probabilities than equally common non-associated chains. A few of the identified cytomegalovirus-associated TCR beta chains were confirmed in vitro to be specific for cytomegalovirus antigens. A later analysis reported that several top co-occurrence clusters appeared linked to parvovirus B19, influenza, CMV and Epstein-Barr virus. The study listed 150 to 200 TCR beta chains as associated with cytomegalovirus. Because HLA typing was unavailable for some donors at each locus, only the typed subset was used in association tests. When HLA alleles, especially DR and DQ, strongly co-occurred, attributing TCR associations to individual alleles was difficult.

The germline V gene provides CDR1 SGHRS and CDR2 YFSETQ. From its cysteine to its phenylalanine, the CDR3 spans 14 amino acids. The CDR3 DNA has 42 bases and is translated from base 1. The germline ends are 8 bases apart after V is trimmed by 0 bases and J by 2 bases. The library was produced with the immunoSEQ multiplex PCR assay. A mixture of 60 forward primers for TCR Vbeta segments and 13 reverse primers for TCR Jbeta segments was used in the multiplex PCR. The CDR3 region of rearranged TCR beta genes was amplified from genomic DNA by a multiplex PCR assay. The amplified TCR beta libraries were sequenced on the Illumina HiSeq System as 87-base-pair reads. The paper's data handling went like this. A later analysis tallied 70 million to 100 million unique TCR beta chains across the 666 repertoires, and approximately 12 million of those chains were shared by two or more donors. Raw reads were error-corrected and collapsed into unique sequences with a nearest-neighbor algorithm that merged closely related sequences to remove PCR and sequencing errors. V, D and J gene segments were assigned by aligning CDR3 sequences to IMGT reference sequences. For a sequence to be retained, at least a six-nucleotide match to both a V gene segment and a J gene segment was required. Rearrangements were classified as productive when the CDR3 lacked stop codons and remained in frame with V and J, and all other rearrangements were classified as non-productive. CDR3 was defined by IMGT convention, running from the second conserved V-encoded cysteine to the conserved J-encoded phenylalanine. Sequences without an unambiguous match to a single V gene segment were excluded from the earlier analysis of approximately 600 of the donors. An earlier analysis of 587 of the donors classified V segments as functional when productive rearrangements were above 56.7% and as segregating when the standard deviation between donors was above 5%. A statistical classification framework was built to diagnose cytomegalovirus status from the catalog of TCR beta chain sequences. A later analysis assigned V and J genes by comparing TCR nucleotide sequences with IMGT/GENE-DB human TR gene sequences. Using the TCRdist pipeline, a later analysis assigned CDR3 sequences along with most-parsimonious VDJ recombination scenarios. In a later analysis, every TCR beta chain was defined by the combination of its CDR3 amino acid sequence and its V-gene family, and reads without a unique V-gene family were dropped. As a way to deal with suspected cross-contamination and a sequencing artifact, a later analysis dropped 450 to 600 nucleotide sequences that were highly shared and had low generation probability. In a later analysis, a clonal expansion index was calculated for each public chain from normalized within-repertoire ranks of inferred template counts. In a later analysis, generation probabilities were computed using a VDJ recombination model fitted to out-of-frame rearrangements, and the results were checked against IGoR. Hypergeometric tests were used in a later analysis to score TCR-TCR, TCR-HLA and TCR-CMV co-occurrence, with a repertoire-size bias correction applied to the TCR pairs. To estimate false discovery rates, a later analysis permuted the HLA or CMV assignments 20 times. In a later analysis, co-occurring TCRs were grouped using DBSCAN, with TCRdist sequence similarity added in when clustering inside HLA-allele-positive subsets. Repertoires with fewer than 30,000 or more than 120,000 public chains were left out of co-occurrence clustering, as were about five repertoires with anomalous nucleotide sharing. Sourced from immuneACCESS, this table was stored by TCRdb with only in-frame sequences that have V and J called. A share of the clones is absent; for the studies checked, an unresolved V gene accounts for under half, and the remainder has no known explanation. V and J calls and clone size are copied from that table; D and trimming were computed from the DNA. The sample table records 150,000 to 190,000 clones; approximately 79% of these occur just once. Around 7% of the sample lies in the top ten.

The chain employs TRBV5-1 and TRBJ2-5, with the identity of the D gene unclear. The sequenced material came from PBMCs. This TCR came from a woman aged 50 to 60 in good health and CMV-seropositive. The CDR3 here reads CASSLARRQETQYF. The sequenced DNA: TGCGCCAGCAGCTTGGCCCGCAGACAAGAGACCCAGTACTTC.